The 17 T cell receptor beta chains below come from one sample, sequenced in a study of T cells after yellow fever vaccination. TCRdb redid the calling of the 5' RACE reads with MiXCR, one entry per CDR3 protein. The repertoire holds some 120,000 distinct CDR3 sequences, with 8.4% as singletons. This sample comprised CD8+ T cells sorted from PBMCs, obtained 45 days after the yellow fever booster vaccination. The receptors were gathered from a man aged 30 to 45 who received the YFV17D yellow fever vaccine.

This clonotype was counted at least ten times. The chain couples TRBV7-2 to TRBJ1-1; 8 bases align to TRBD1. Germline CDR1 reads SGHTA; CDR2 reads FQGNSA. The J segment lost 4 bases and the V segment lost 3 bases, leaving 7 bases of the junction unmatched. The CDR3 covers 15 residues. For the CDR3, the DNA is TGTGCCAGCAGCTTGGGGACAGGATGGGGCACTGAAGCTTTCTTT. Protein sequence: CASSLGTGWGTEAFF.

This clonotype turned up a few times. V usage is TRBV29-1 and J usage is TRBJ1-1; the D gene is possibly TRBD1 (6 bases). Trimming shortened V by 3 bases and J by 5 bases, and 22 bases separated the two germline ends. Germline CDR1 and CDR2: SQVTM and ANQGSEA. The CDR3 is 16 residues long. CDR3 sequence (DNA): TGCAGCGTTGAGCCTACAGGGAAGGGGGACGGAACTGAAGCTTTCTTT. Protein product: CSVEPTGKGDGTEAFF.

In this sample, this clonotype turned up many times. J is TRBJ1-5 and V is TRBV3-1; 9 nucleotides line up with TRBD1. There are 15 residues in the CDR3. Germline CDR1 and CDR2: LGHDT and YNNKEL (reference sequence). Trimming at V came to 4 bases and at J to 3 bases, leaving 4 bases not matched to a gene. DNA of the CDR3: TGTGCCAGCAGCCCCGGGACAGGGTACAATCAGCCCCAGCATTTT. Translated: CASSPGTGYNQPQHF.

This clonotype was counted many times. The gene calls are TRBV13 and TRBJ2-3; TRBD2 is a possible D gene (5 bases). The length of the CDR3 is 15 residues. V was cut by 5 bases and J by 0 bases, with 12 bases left in between. Per the germline V gene, CDR1 is PRHDT and CDR2 is FYEKMQ (reference sequence). This CDR3 is CASSPEGSSTDTQYF. The CDR3, as DNA: TGTGCCAGCAGCCCAGAGGGCAGTAGCACAGATACGCAGTATTTT. Together with reference TRBV13 and TRBJ2-3, the CDR3 gives the full variable domain: AAGVIQSPRHLIKEKRETATLKCYPIPRHDTVYWYQQGPGQDPQFLISFYEKMQSDKGSIPDRFSAQQFSDYHSELNMSSLELGDSALYFCASSPEGSSTDTQYFGPGTRLTVL.

This clonotype was seen at least ten times. Here the CDR3 reads CASSLTSGSWNEQFF. The CDR3 region has the DNA TGTGCCAGCAGCTTAACGAGCGGGAGTTGGAATGAGCAGTTCTTC. V is TRBV7-6 and J is TRBJ2-1; TRBD2 matches 8 bases. The CDR3 spans 15 residues. V dropped 2 bases and J dropped 7; count of bases not matched to a gene: 7. The germline V gene encodes CDR1 SGHVS and CDR2 FNYEAQ.

This clonotype came up many times. The CDR3 region has the DNA TGTGCCAGCAGCAATGGGGGGCGGGGAGCCTACGAGCAGTACTTC. Translation: CASSNGGRGAYEQYF. The rearrangement links TRBV3-1 to TRBJ2-7; D is possibly TRBD1 or TRBD2 (6 bases each). Germline assignment: CDR1 LGHDT and CDR2 YNNKEL (reference sequence). V was cut by 5 bases and J by 2 bases, with 16 bases left in between. This CDR3 contains 15 residues.

This clonotype was seen ten or more times. This sequence joins TRBV18 and TRBJ2-1; 10 bases line up with TRBD2. With 2 bases clipped from V and 4 bases from J, the junction kept 5 bases outside the gene matches. Per the germline V gene, CDR1 is KGHSH and CDR2 is LQKENI. This CDR3 contains 16 residues. CDR3 amino acids: CASSPSTSGLYNEQFF. As DNA, the CDR3 is TGTGCCAGCTCACCATCGACTAGCGGGTTATACAATGAGCAGTTCTTC. Full variable domain (missing parts from reference TRBV18 and TRBJ2-1): NAGVMQNPRHLVRRRGQEARLRCSPMKGHSHVYWYRQLPEEGLKFMVYLQKENIIDESGMPKERFSAEFPKEGPSILRIQQVVRGDSAAYFCASSPSTSGLYNEQFFGPGTRLTVL.

CDR3 DNA: TGTGCCAGCAGCTTTAGGGGGAGGCCCCGAGTAGATACGCAGTATTTT. Its protein is CASSFRGRPRVDTQYF. This chain connects TRBV11-2 to TRBJ2-3; tentatively, D is TRBD1 or TRBD2 (6 bases each). The CDR3 covers 16 residues. In germline, CDR1 is SGHAT, CDR2 FQNNGV. V lost 3 bases and J 5 bases, leaving 18 bases between the germline ends.

This clonotype was detected many times. This chain joins TRBV20-1 and TRBJ2-7; 13 nucleotides match TRBD2. V lost 5 bases, J lost 3 bases, and 7 bases stayed unmatched. The CDR3 sequence is 15 residues long. The germline V gene has CDR1 DFQATT and CDR2 SNEGSKA (reference sequence). The CDR3 loop reads CSAWAWTSGSYEQYF. As DNA, the CDR3 is TGCAGTGCTTGGGCCTGGACTAGCGGGAGCTACGAGCAGTACTTC.

This clonotype was observed at least ten times. The genes are TRBV7-6 and TRBJ2-1, with 11 positions matching TRBD2. The CDR3 is 21 residues long. Germline CDR1 reads SGHVS; CDR2 reads FNYEAQ. The V gene end was trimmed by 2 bases and the J gene end by 5 bases; junction bases not matched to a gene: 20. CDR3 loop: CASSLYTRFPSGRIWDNEQFF. In DNA form, the CDR3 reads TGTGCCAGCAGCTTATACACCCGATTCCCTAGCGGGAGGATTTGGGACAATGAGCAGTTCTTC.

The sample holds many counts of this clonotype. The rearrangement joins TRBV20-1 to TRBJ2-7; 7 bases line up with TRBD1. This CDR3 region has 13 residues. Germline values: CDR1 DFQATT, CDR2 SNEGSKA (reference sequence). Unmatched junction bases numbered 6, after V lost 5 bases and J lost 2 bases. The CDR3 nucleotides read TGCAGTGCTTTCCGGGACAGCCCCTACGAGCAGTACTTC. Translated, it gives CSAFRDSPYEQYF.

This clonotype was observed a few times. The V gene is TRBV28, the J gene TRBJ2-3; 8 bases line up with TRBD1. The ends lost 7 bases at V and 1 base at J; junction bases unmatched: 10. CDR3 length: 16 residues. Germline assignment: CDR1 MDHEN and CDR2 SYDVKM. CDR3 DNA: TGTGCCAGCATCGCCGTGCCGGGACAGGGCACAGATACGCAGTATTTT. The encoded protein is CASIAVPGQGTDTQYF.

This clonotype was detected a few times. The chain couples TRBV12-3 or TRBV12-4 to TRBJ2-7, with 9 bases aligning to TRBD2. With 3 bases clipped from V and 3 bases from J, the junction kept 3 bases outside the gene matches. The CDR3 length is 14 residues. The DNA for the CDR3 is TGTGCCAGCAGTTTTCTAGCGGGGCACTACGAGCAGTACTTC. This gives the protein CASSFLAGHYEQYF.

This clonotype was found many times. The V gene is TRBV4-3, the J gene TRBJ2-1; 9 nucleotides align to TRBD1. CDR1 and CDR2 from the germline V gene are LGHNA and YSLEER. V shed 5 bases and J 15 bases; nucleotides not matched to a gene: 8. The CDR3 has 12 residues. The CDR3 nucleotides are TGCGCCAGCAGCTCGCGGACAGGGGTGGCGTTCTTC. It encodes CASSSRTGVAFF.

Ten or more counts support this clonotype. The chain uses TRBV29-1 and TRBJ2-1; 11 nucleotides line up with TRBD2. CDR3 size: 16 residues. J was trimmed by 6 bases and V by 4 bases; bases with no gene match: 11. Per the germline V gene, CDR1 is SQVTM and CDR2 is ANQGSEA. CDR3 protein: CSVGPSGTSGLNEQFF. Here the CDR3 DNA reads TGCAGCGTTGGCCCCTCCGGGACTAGCGGCCTCAATGAGCAGTTCTTC.

This clonotype has at least ten counts. V and J are TRBV10-2 and TRBJ2-5; D not resolved. The length of the CDR3 is 13 residues. Germline lookup yields CDR1 WSHSY and CDR2 SAAADI. The ends were cut back, 5 bases at V and 3 bases at J, with 10 bases in the middle. As DNA, the CDR3 is TGCGCCAGCAGTCCACCAGGCGAAGAGACCCAGTACTTC. Amino acid sequence: CASSPPGEETQYF.

There are many counts of this clonotype. The chain employs TRBV7-2 and TRBJ1-5; the D is unclear. The V gene's germline CDR1 is SGHTA and CDR2 FQGNSA. V shed 5 bases and J shed 6 bases, with 11 bases lying between them. This CDR3 has 13 amino acids. The DNA of the CDR3 is TGTGCCAGCAGCGCGGCCCCGCTTCAGCCCCAGCATTTT. Translated: CASSAAPLQPQHF.